Below are 15 T cell receptor beta chains sequenced from a single sample in a study of cytomegalovirus exposure and HLA in healthy donors. Both 60 Vbeta primers and 13 Jbeta primers went into the PCR. Measured with immunoSEQ multiplex PCR; TCRdb has only the in-frame clones, and not every one. The sample holds about 180,000 clones, about 81% seen once. Sequencing was performed on PBMCs. The receptors here all came from a man aged 35-49 years in good health and CMV-seronegative.

V and J are TRBV6-5 and TRBJ1-6; TRBD1 aligns across 8 bases. Germline values: CDR1 MNHEY, CDR2 SVGAGI. CDR3 length: 15 amino acids. Unmatched junction bases numbered 7, after V lost 5 bases and J lost 7 bases. The CDR3 bases are TGTGCCAGCAGTCCCGGACAGGGTATGAATTCACCCCTCCACTTT. It yields the protein CASSPGQGMNSPLHF.

The chain links TRBV7-8 to TRBJ1-2; D gene ambiguous. V lost 5 bases, J lost 3 bases, and 13 bases lay in between. Germline V gene lookup returns CDR1 SGHVS and CDR2 FQNEAQ. The CDR3 contains 14 residues. DNA for the CDR3: TGTGCCAGCAGCCGAATGAGGGTCGACTATGGCTACACCTTC. This gives the protein CASSRMRVDYGYTF.

The chain links TRBV28 to TRBJ1-3, with no clear D. Trimming shortened V by 6 bases and J by 0 bases, and 21 bases separated the two germline ends. This CDR3 comprises 18 residues. The germline V gene has CDR1 MDHEN and CDR2 SYDVKM. DNA of the CDR3: TGTGCCAGCAGACCACAAGCACGGAGGCCAAGCTCTGGAAACACCATATATTTT. Translating it yields CASRPQARRPSSGNTIYF.

The CDR3, as DNA: TGTGCCAGCAGTTATTTCCGGGACAATGAGCAGTTCTTC. Protein sequence: CASSYFRDNEQFF. The rearrangement joins TRBV6-5 to TRBJ2-1; the D is unclear. Germline CDR1 reads MNHEY; CDR2 reads SVGAGI. CDR3 length: 13 amino acids. The V and J ends lost 3 bases and 5 bases respectively, with 8 bases between them.

V gene TRBV2 combines with J gene TRBJ2-1, with a possible D match to TRBD2 (6 bases). The length of the CDR3 is 13 residues. Looked up from germline, CDR1 is SNHLY and CDR2 is FYNNEI. Deletions cut 8 bases from V and 2 bases from J, with 10 bases between. The DNA of the CDR3 is TGTGCCAGCCTTGGGGGGACCTACAATGAGCAGTTCTTC. Its protein product is CASLGGTYNEQFF.

The chain couples TRBV28 to TRBJ2-5; 7 nucleotides match TRBD1. V lost 6 bases and J lost 5; bases outside the gene matches: 9. This CDR3 is 14 amino acids long. From germline, CDR1 is MDHEN and CDR2 SYDVKM. The CDR3 is CASRLYRGTETQYF. The DNA of the CDR3 is TGTGCCAGCAGGCTTTACAGGGGTACCGAGACCCAGTACTTC. The entire variable domain, with the rest obtained from reference TRBV28 and TRBJ2-5, is as follows: DVKVTQSSRYLVKRTGEKVFLECVQDMDHENMFWYRQDPGLGLRLIYFSYDVKMKEKGDIPEGYSVSREKKERFSLILESASTNQTSMYLCASRLYRGTETQYFGPGTRLLVL.

The V and J genes are TRBV28 and TRBJ1-5, with D perhaps TRBD1 (6 bases). The germline V and J ends were trimmed by 1 base and 4 bases, with 14 bases remaining between them. The CDR3 runs to 16 residues. The germline CDR1 and CDR2 sequences are MDHEN and SYDVKM. CDR3 loop: CASSLSVRGMNQPQHF. The CDR3 DNA reads TGTGCCAGCAGTTTATCTGTCAGGGGAATGAATCAGCCCCAGCATTTT. The whole variable domain, remainder taken from reference TRBV28 and TRBJ1-5, is DVKVTQSSRYLVKRTGEKVFLECVQDMDHENMFWYRQDPGLGLRLIYFSYDVKMKEKGDIPEGYSVSREKKERFSLILESASTNQTSMYLCASSLSVRGMNQPQHFGDGTRLSIL.

The rearrangement joins TRBV5-1 to TRBJ2-3; TRBD1 aligns across 7 bases. V lost 4 bases to trimming and J lost 4 bases; unmatched junction nucleotides: 6. The CDR3 length is 14 residues. CDR1 SGHRS and CDR2 YFSETQ come from the germline V gene. The CDR3, as DNA: TGCGCCAGCAGCACTAGGACAGGATCAGATACGCAGTATTTT. As protein: CASSTRTGSDTQYF.

The chain combines TRBV28 with TRBJ2-5; 10 bases are a match to TRBD1. TRBJ2-7 explains the end of the DNA better; the J call may be wrong. The CDR3 has 16 amino acids. Germline CDR1 MDHEN, CDR2 SYDVKM. This CDR3 is CASSSHRGTGAYEQYF. CDR3 in DNA: TGTGCCAGCAGTTCCCACCGCGGGACAGGGGCCTACGAGCAGTACTTC.

The chain uses TRBV7-2 and TRBJ2-5; the D is unclear. The V end lost 1 base, the J end lost 4 bases, and 7 bases lay between the germline ends. Germline V lookup: CDR1 SGHTA, CDR2 FQGNSA. The CDR3 is 13 amino acids. CDR3 DNA sequence: TGTGCCAGCAGCTTAGGCCCAGGAGAGACCCAGTACTTC. Translation gives CASSLGPGETQYF.

The V gene is TRBV9, the J gene TRBJ2-3; 10 positions match TRBD2. Germline V gives CDR1 SGDLS, CDR2 YYNGEE. Trimming removed 3 bases from V and 2 bases from J; junction bases left unmatched: 6. The CDR3 covers 16 residues. CDR3 residues: CASSGSSGRSTDTQYF. The CDR3 region has the DNA TGTGCCAGCAGCGGTTCTAGCGGGAGATCCACAGATACGCAGTATTTT.

V gene TRBV5-6 combines with J gene TRBJ1-1; a weak D match, TRBD1 (5 bases). The length of the CDR3 is 16 residues. Germline-derived CDR1 and CDR2 are SGHDT and YYEEEE. V lost 0 bases and J 1 base, leaving 13 bases between the germline ends. CDR3 DNA sequence: TGTGCCAGCAGCTTGGGCAGGGAATCCCAGAACACTGAAGCTTTCTTT. Its translation is CASSLGRESQNTEAFF.

This chain uses TRBV4-3 with TRBJ1-5; unclear D gene. V was cut by 0 bases and J by 0 bases, with 12 bases left in between. The length of the CDR3 is 17 residues. CDR1 is LGHNA and CDR2 is YSLEER in the germline V gene. CDR3 sequence: CASSQDLSGYSNQPQHF. CDR3 nucleotides: TGCGCCAGCAGCCAAGACTTAAGCGGTTATAGCAATCAGCCCCAGCATTTT.

The J gene is TRBJ2-1, the V gene TRBV12-2; the table calls TRBD1, which could not be checked here. TRBV12-2 is a pseudogene locus. This CDR3 contains 16 residues. The CDR3 spells CASRPAQSQSYNEQFF. The CDR3, as DNA: TGTGCAAGTCGCCCCGCCCAGTCCCAGTCCTACAATGAGCAGTTCTTC.

The chain employs TRBV30 and TRBJ2-1, with 9 bases identical to TRBD2. The germline V gene encodes CDR1 GTSNPN and CDR2 SVGIG (reference sequence). V gave up 1 base and J gave up 6 bases; unmatched junction bases: 7. CDR3 length: 15 amino acids. The CDR3 spells CAWSGLAGKRNEQFF. The CDR3 region has the DNA TGTGCCTGGAGTGGCCTAGCGGGAAAACGCAATGAGCAGTTCTTC.